This T cell receptor beta chain was recovered during a study of blood T cells in healthy people across ages. Study observations and caveats: PBMCs went unsorted, and a conclusive naive versus antigen-experienced comparison was therefore prevented. It was held that diversity estimates obtained from one million T cells represented underestimates.

Then a second PCR, running roughly 7 to 11 cycles, was carried out with a sample-barcoded 5' primer and a J-beta primer mix. TCRdb re-called the 5' RACE reads through MiXCR, storing one row per CDR3 protein. The table shows roughly 930,000 distinct CDR3 sequences, with around 48% occurring only once. There are a few counts of this clonotype. Its matching antigen is unknown. V lost 6 bases and J 10 bases, leaving 16 bases between the germline ends. Per the germline V gene, CDR1 is WSHSY and CDR2 is SAAADI. The CDR3 consists of 13 residues. This rearrangement joins TRBV10-2 to TRBJ2-1; D might be TRBD2 (5 bases). The TCR comes from a man in his thirties or forties in good health. Source material: blood. The DNA of the CDR3 is TGCGCCAGCAGCCGAGGACTTAGAGGGGAGCAGTTCTTC. Protein sequence: CASSRGLRGEQFF.